This T cell receptor (beta chain) was obtained from a study of T cells in Graves' hyperthyroidism and ophthalmopathy. Study-level information: At the time of initial diagnosis and before any treatment, peripheral blood was collected.

Looked up from germline, CDR1 is SGHRS and CDR2 is YFSETQ. This CDR3 comprises 12 residues. The V end was cut by 4 bases, the J end by 8 bases, with 7 bases between. In its sample, this clonotype was seen a few times. It was RNA transcripts that yielded the amplified TCR beta CDR3 regions. HTBI primers were employed in a first-round RT-PCR of the TCR CDR3. Each CDR3 protein gets one entry after TCRdb re-called the multiplex PCR reads with MiXCR. The sample consists of 300,000 to 500,000 distinct CDR3 sequences, around an eighth of them appearing once. Exclusion criteria comprised uncontrolled infection, other autoimmune disease, pregnancy or lactation. For the diagnoses, clinical symptoms, serum thyroxine and TRAb, thyroid ultrasound and orbital computed tomography were used. The PBMCs studied were ones that came from 10 ml fresh peripheral blood.

This clonotype was obtained from a man in his fifties with Graves' ophthalmopathy. V is TRBV5-1 and J is TRBJ1-6; no reliable D call. Source material: blood. The CDR3 region is CASSMSDSPLHF. Here the CDR3 DNA reads TGCGCCAGCAGCATGAGCGATTCACCCCTCCACTTT.